The 2 T cell receptor beta chains below all came from one sample that was sequenced in a study of T cell responses to AZD1222 COVID-19 vaccine. Sequencing used immunoSEQ multiplex PCR; TCRdb keeps in-frame clones, though not all of them. The sample carries some 200,000 clones, approximately 94% recorded once. Sequenced here: peripheral blood, sampled 28 days after the second AZD1222 dose. All receptors derive from an adult who received the AZD1222 COVID-19 vaccine.

V gene TRBV29-1 combines with J gene TRBJ1-2; 7 positions agree with TRBD1. This CDR3 is 15 amino acids long. CDR1 SQVTM and CDR2 ANQGSEA come from the germline V gene. The junction had 17 bases not matched to a gene; V was cut back by 5 bases and J by 8 bases. CDR3 sequence reads: CSVLQSQGRNGGYTF. The CDR3 DNA reads as TGCAGCGTTTTACAATCACAGGGGCGAAATGGGGGCTACACCTTC.

This chain links TRBV6-2 or TRBV6-3 with TRBJ2-1; 10 bases map to TRBD1. V lost 6 bases, J lost 4 bases, and 6 bases stayed unmatched. The CDR3 contains 15 residues. The V gene's germline CDR1 is MNHEY and CDR2 SVGEGT. The chain's CDR3 is CASSPRQGAYNEQFF. CDR3 bases: TGTGCCAGCAGCCCCCGACAGGGGGCTTACAATGAGCAGTTCTTC.